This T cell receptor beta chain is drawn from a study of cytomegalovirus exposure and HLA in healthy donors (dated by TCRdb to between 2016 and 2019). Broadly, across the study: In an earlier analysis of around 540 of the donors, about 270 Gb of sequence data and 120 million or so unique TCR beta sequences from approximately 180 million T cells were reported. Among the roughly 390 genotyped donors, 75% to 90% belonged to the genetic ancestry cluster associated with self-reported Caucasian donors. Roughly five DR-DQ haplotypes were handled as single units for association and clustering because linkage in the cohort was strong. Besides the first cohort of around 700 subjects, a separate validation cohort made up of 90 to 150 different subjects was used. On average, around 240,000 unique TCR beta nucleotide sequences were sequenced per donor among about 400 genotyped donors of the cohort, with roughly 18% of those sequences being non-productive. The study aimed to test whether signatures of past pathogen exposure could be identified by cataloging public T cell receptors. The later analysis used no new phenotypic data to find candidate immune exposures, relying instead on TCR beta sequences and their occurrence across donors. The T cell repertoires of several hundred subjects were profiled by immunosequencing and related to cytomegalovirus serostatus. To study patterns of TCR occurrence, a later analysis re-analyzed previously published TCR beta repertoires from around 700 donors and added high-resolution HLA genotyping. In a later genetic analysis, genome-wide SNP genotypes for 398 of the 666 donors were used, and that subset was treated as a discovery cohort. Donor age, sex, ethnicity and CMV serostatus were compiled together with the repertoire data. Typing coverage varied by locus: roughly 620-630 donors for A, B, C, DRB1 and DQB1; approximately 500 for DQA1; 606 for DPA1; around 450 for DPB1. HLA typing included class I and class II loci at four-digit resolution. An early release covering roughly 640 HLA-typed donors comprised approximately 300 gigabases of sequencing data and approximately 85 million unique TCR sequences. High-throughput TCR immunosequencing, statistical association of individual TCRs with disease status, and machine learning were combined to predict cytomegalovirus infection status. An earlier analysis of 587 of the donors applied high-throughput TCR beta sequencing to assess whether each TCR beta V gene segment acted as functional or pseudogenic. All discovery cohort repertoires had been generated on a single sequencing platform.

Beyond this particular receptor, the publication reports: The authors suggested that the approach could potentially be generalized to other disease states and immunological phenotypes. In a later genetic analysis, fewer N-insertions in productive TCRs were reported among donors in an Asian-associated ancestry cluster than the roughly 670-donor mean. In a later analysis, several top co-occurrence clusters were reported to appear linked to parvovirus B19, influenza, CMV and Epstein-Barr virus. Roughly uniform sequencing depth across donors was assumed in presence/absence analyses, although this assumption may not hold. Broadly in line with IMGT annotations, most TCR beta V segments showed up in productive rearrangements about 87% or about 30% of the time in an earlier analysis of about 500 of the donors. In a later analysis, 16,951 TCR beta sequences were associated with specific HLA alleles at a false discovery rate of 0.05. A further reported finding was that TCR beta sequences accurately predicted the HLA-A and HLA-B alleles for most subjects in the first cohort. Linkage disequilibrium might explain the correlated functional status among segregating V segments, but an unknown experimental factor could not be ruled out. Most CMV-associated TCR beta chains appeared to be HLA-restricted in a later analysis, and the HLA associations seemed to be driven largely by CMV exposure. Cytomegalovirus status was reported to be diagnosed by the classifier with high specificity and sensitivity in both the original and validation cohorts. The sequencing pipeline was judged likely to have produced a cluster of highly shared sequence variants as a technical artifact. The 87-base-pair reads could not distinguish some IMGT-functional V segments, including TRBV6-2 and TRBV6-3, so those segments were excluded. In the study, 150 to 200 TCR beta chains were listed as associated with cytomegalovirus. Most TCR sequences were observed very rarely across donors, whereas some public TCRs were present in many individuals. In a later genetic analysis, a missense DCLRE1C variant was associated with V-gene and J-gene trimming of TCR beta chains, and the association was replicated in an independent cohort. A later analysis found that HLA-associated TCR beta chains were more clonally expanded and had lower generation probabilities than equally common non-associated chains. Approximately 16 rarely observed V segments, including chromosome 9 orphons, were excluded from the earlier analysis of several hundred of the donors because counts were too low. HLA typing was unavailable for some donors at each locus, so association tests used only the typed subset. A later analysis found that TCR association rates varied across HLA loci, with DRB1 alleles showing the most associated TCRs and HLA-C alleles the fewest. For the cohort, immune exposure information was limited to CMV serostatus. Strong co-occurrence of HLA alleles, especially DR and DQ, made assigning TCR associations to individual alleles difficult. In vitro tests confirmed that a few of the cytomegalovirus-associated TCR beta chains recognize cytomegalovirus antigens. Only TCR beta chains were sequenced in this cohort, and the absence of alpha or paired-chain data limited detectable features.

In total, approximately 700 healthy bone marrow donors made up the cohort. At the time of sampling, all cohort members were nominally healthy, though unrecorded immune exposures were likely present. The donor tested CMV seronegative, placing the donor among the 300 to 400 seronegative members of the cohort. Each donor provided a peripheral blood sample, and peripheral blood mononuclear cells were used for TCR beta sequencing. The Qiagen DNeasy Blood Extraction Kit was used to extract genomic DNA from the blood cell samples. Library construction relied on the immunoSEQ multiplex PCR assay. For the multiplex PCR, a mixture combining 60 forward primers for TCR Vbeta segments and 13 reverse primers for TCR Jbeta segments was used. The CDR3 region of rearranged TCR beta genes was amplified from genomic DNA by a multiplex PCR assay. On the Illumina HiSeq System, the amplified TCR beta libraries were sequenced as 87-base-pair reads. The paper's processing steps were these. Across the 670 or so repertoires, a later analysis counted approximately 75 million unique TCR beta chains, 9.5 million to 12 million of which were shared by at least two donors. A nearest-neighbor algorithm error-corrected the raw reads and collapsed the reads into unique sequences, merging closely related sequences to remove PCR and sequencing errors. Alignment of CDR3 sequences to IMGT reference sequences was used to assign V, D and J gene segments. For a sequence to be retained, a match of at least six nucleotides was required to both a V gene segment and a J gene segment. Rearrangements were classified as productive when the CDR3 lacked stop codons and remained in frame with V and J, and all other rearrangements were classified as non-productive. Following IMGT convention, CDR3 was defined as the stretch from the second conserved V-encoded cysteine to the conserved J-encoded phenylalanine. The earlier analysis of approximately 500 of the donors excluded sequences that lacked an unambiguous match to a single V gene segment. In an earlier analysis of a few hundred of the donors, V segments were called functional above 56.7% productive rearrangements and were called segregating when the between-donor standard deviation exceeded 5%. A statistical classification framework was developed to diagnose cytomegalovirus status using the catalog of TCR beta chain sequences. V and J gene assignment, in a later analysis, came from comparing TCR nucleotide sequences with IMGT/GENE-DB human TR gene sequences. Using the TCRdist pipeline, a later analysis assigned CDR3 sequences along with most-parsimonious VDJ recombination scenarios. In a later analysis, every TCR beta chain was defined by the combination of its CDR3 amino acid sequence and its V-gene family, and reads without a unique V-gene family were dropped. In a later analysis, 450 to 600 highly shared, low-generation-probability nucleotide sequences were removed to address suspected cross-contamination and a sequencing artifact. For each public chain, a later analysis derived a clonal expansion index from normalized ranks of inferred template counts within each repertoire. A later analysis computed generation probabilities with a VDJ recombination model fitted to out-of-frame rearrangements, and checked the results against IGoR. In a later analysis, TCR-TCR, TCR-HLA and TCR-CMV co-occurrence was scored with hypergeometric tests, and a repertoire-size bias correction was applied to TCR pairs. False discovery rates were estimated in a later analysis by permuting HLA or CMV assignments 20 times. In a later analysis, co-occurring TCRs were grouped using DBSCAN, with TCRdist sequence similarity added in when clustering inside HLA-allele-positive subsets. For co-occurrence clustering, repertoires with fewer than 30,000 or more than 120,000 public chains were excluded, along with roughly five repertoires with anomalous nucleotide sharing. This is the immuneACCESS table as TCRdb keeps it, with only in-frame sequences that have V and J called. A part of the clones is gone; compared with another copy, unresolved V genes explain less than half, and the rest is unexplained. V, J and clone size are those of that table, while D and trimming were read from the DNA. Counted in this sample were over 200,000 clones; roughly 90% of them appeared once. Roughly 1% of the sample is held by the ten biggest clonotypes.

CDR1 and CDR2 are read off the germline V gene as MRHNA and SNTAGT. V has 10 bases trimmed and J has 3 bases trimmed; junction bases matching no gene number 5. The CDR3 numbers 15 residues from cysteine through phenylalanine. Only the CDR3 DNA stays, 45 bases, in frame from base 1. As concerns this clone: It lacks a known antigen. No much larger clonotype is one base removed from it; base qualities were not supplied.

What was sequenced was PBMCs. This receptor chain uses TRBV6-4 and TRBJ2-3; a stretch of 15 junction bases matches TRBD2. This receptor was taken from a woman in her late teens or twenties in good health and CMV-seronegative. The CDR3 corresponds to CATGTSGGTTDTQYF. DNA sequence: TGTGCCACCGGGACTAGCGGGGGGACAACAGATACGCAGTATTTT.